One T cell receptor beta chain is described in this entry. Its target is not known. J gave up 1 base and V 4 bases, and 3 bases lay outside the gene matches. CDR1 KGHSH and CDR2 LQKENI come from the germline V gene. The CDR3 spans 14 residues. The sample belongs to a study of cytomegalovirus exposure and HLA in healthy donors. The overall study: Earlier, 150 million to 200 million T cells were analyzed, and 117 million unique TCR beta sequences were found among them.

This PCR relied on a set of 60 Vbeta primers and 13 Jbeta primers. Clones were sequenced by immunoSEQ multiplex PCR, and TCRdb holds only the in-frame ones, with some missing. This sample has tens of thousands of clones, with around 69% found just once. Donors in the study were healthy people who gave bone marrow. Regarding the study as a whole: Roughly uniform sequencing depth across donors was assumed, possibly incorrectly. Most TCR beta V segments were productive about 87% or about 30% of the time in an earlier analysis.

What was sequenced was PBMCs. The TCR was taken from a woman in her twenties or thirties in good health and CMV-seropositive. The chain links TRBV18 to TRBJ1-1, with 7 bases identical to TRBD1. DNA of the CDR3: TGTGCCAGCTCACAAGGGACAGCGAACACTGAAGCTTTCTTT. Protein sequence: CASSQGTANTEAFF.